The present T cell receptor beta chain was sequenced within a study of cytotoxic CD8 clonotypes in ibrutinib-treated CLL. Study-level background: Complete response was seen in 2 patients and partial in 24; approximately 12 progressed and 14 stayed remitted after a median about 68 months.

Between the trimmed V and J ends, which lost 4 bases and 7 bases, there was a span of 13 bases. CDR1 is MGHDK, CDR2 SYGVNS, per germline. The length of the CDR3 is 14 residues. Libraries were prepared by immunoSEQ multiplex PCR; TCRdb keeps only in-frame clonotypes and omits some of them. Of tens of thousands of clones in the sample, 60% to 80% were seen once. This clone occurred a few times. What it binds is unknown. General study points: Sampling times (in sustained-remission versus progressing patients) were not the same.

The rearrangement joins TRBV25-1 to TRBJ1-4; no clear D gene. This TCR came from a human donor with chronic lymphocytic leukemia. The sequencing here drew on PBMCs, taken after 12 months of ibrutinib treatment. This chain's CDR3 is CASSVRGYGEKLFF. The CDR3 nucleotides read TGTGCCAGCAGTGTACGAGGGTATGGTGAAAAACTGTTTTTT.